This is a list of T cell receptor beta chains from one sample in a study of metastatic and nonmetastatic thyroid tumors. TCRdb re-called the PCR reads with MiXCR. The sample lists about 93,000 clones, approximately 11% occurring once. Sequenced sample: blood. These receptors were collected from a female donor with papillary thyroid cancer or a benign thyroid nodule (not recorded which). Some clones in this sample may be carry-over from other donors' samples. CDR3s leave out the opening cysteine and the closing phenylalanine or tryptophan. Only some rows state a clone size, as once, few, many or a class for expanded clones.

abundance,v_gene,CDR3aa
many,TRBV28,ASITTPGTEYNEQF
many,TRBV9,ASSVGEGPALADTQY
many,TRBV24-1,ATSDQLVGTDTQY
many,TRBV2,ASSGAASYGYT
many,TRBV5-1,ASSLWSFDEQY
many,TRBV30,AWSVFRRGQSDEKLF
.,TRBV5-1,ASSLNRGVGTDTQY
many,TRBV7-8,ASSWLRGPVGGVHNEQF
many,TRBV11-1,ASSLKGGMAPRTDTQY
many,TRBV25-1,ASSEQGAIQY
many,TRBV6-1,ASSSGGLYEQY
many,TRBV28,ASSLGRGGETQY
many,TRBV7-2,ASSLGMAAGEQY
.,TRBV4-2,ASSQEPLRGQETQY
many,TRBV3-1,ASSQGKTGRDEKLF
few,TRBV14,ASSHGDRGVEKLF
many,TRBV2,ASSDGVRVSNQPQH
many,TRBV10-1,ASDRGKPQH
many,TRBV19,ATKRGWDTEAF
few,TRBV28,SSSPTGTSKSSGNTIY
many,TRBV5-6,ASTIRGSYEQY
many,TRBV12-3/TRBV12-4,ASRDSGNTIY
once,TRBV13,ASSSQGHGYT
.,TRBV20-1,SARAIGQPQH
many,TRBV6-2/TRBV6-3,ASSSARTSGPPDEQY
many,TRBV18,ASSPRGGRTDTGELF
many,TRBV5-1,ASSSVGGPGETQY
many,TRBV11-2,ASSREGASNQPQH
many,TRBV4-3,ASSQEVWQGREKLF
.,TRBV7-8,ASSLDVPGQGLNEKLF
many,TRBV20-1,SAVLQQVLAKNIQY
.,TRBV20-1,SARGSTYEQY
few,TRBV7-6,ASSLTSIEQF
many,TRBV5-1,ASSLAGIYEQY
.,TRBV20-1,SARDPTGPFGTEAF
few,TRBV6-1,ASTWRGTSGSETQY
.,TRBV5-1,ASSLVPGTSYEQF
many,TRBV27,ASRRAERGETQY
many,TRBV20-1,SARQLSGSSYEQY
many,TRBV2,ASSRVGTEAF
many,TRBV20-1,SARVNTQGQY
many,TRBV7-9,ASSEGDYGYT
many,TRBV28,ASSGNWVPGNYEQY
many,TRBV6-1,ASDTGTGGERAF
many,TRBV28,ASGTVVLYEQY
many,TRBV2,ASSVGRDSNQPQH
many,TRBV20-1,SALETGEGEQY
many,TRBV6-5,ASSYRGGEAEKLF
many,TRBV20-1,SAIPFAGYEQY
many,TRBV7-2,ASSFVGTGRNEQF
many,TRBV5-1,ASSLVAVNTEAF
many,TRBV6-2/TRBV6-3,ASSYSDRGQGYT
many,TRBV9,ASSPQGTSGELF
many,TRBV4-2,ASSQGTSDTDTQY
many,TRBV7-2,ASSFLAEQF
many,TRBV4-1,ASSRGLGNQPQH
many,TRBV12-3/TRBV12-4,ASSPGQGGVDTQY
few,TRBV3-1,ASSQVASGGTQY
many,TRBV28,ASRPGGSYGYT
many,TRBV29-1,SVDLAGIGTGELF